This T cell receptor (beta chain) is from a study of blood T cell repertoires in COVID-19. Study overall: COVID-19 samples collected from the United States, Italy and Spain covered acute and convalescent phases. PBMCs, B-cell-depleted T cells, or T cells were the source of the cDNA or gDNA that made up the material.

Sequencing used immunoSEQ multiplex PCR; TCRdb keeps in-frame clones, though not all of them. The sample lists some 200,000 clones, less than 90% seen once, with 15% to 20% in the top ten. This CDR3 contains 13 residues. V lost 6 bases and J lost 6, with 14 bases in between. The sample holds a few counts of this clone. The material sequenced was peripheral blood. This TCR was recovered from a woman at least 80 years old with active or convalescent COVID-19. The rearrangement joins TRBV12-3 or TRBV12-4 to TRBJ1-1, with D perhaps TRBD1 (5 bases). CDR3 protein: CASSRQGSAEAFF. CDR3 in DNA: TGTGCCAGCAGCCGCCAGGGTTCGGCTGAAGCTTTCTTT.